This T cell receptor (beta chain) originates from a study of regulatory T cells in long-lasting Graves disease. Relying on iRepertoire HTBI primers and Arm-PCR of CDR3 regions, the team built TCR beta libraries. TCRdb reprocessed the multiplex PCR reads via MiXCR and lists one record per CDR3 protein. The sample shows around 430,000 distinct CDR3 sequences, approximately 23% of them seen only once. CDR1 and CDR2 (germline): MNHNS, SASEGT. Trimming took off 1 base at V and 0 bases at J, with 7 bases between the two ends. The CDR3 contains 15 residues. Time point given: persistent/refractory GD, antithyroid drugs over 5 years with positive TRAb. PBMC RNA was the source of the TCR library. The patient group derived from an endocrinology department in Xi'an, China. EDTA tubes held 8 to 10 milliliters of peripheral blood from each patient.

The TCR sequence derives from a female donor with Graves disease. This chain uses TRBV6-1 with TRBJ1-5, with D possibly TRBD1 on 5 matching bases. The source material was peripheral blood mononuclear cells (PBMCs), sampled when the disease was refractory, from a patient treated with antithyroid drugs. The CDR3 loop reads CASSEGDRSNQPQHF. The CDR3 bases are TGTGCCAGCAGTGAAGGGGACCGTAGCAATCAGCCCCAGCATTTT.